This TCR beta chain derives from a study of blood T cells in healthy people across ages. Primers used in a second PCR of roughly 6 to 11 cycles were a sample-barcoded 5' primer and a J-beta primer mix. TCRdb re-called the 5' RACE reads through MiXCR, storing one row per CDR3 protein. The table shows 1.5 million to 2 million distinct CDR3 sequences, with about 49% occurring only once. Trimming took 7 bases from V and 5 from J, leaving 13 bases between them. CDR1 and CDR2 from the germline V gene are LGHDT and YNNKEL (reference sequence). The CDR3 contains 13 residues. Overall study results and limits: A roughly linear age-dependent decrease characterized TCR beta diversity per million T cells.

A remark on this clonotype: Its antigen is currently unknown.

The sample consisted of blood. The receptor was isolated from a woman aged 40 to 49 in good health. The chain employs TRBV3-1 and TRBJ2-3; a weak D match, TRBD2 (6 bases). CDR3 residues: CASTGLRGDTQYF. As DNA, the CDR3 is TGTGCCAGCACGGGACTTCGAGGAGATACGCAGTATTTT.